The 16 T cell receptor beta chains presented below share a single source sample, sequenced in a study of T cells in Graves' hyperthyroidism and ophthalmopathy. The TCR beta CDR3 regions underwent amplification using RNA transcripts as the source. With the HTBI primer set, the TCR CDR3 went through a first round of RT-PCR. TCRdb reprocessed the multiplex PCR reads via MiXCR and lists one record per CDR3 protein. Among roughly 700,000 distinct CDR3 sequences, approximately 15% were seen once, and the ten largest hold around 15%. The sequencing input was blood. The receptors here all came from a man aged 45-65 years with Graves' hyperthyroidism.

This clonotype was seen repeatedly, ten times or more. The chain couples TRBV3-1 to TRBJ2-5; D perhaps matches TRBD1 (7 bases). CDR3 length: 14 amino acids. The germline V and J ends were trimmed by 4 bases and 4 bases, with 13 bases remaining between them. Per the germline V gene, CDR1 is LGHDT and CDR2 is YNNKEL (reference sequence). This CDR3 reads CASSPQQGGETQYF. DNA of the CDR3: TGTGCCAGCAGCCCCCAGCAGGGGGGAGAGACCCAGTACTTC.

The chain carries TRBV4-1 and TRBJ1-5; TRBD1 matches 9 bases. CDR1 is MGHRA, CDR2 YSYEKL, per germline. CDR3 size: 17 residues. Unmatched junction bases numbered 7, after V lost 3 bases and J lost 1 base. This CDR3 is CASSHATGGASNQPQHF. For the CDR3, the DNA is TGCGCCAGCAGCCATGCCACAGGGGGCGCGAGCAATCAGCCCCAGCATTTT.

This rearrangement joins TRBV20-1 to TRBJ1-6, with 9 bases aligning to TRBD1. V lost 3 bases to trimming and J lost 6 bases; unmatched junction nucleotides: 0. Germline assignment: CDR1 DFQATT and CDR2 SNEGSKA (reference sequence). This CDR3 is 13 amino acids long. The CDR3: CSARDRGNSPLHF. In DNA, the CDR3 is TGCAGTGCTAGGGACAGGGGTAATTCACCCCTCCACTTT.

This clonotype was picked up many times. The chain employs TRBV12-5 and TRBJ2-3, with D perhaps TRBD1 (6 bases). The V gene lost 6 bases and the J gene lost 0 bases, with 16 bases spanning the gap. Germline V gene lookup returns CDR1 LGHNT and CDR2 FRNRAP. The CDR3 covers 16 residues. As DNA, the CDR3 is TGTGCTAGTGGCCTCGGACAGCACACTAGCACAGATACGCAGTATTTT. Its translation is CASGLGQHTSTDTQYF.

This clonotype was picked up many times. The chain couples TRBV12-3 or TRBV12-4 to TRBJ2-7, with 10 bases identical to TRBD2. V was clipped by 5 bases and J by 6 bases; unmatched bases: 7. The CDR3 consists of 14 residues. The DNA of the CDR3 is TGTGCCAGCAGTGGGACTAGCGTTACTGGCGAGCAGTACTTC. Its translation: CASSGTSVTGEQYF.

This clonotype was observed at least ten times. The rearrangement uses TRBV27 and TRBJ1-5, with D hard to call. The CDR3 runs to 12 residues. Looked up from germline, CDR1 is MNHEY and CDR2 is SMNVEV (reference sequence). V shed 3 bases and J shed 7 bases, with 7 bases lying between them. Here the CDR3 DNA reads TGTGCCAGCAGTTTCGCGGGACAGCCCCAGCATTTT. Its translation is CASSFAGQPQHF.

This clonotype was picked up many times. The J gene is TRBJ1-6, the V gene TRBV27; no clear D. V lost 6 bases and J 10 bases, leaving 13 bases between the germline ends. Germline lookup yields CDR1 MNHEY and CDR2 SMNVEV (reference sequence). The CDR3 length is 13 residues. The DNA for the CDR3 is TGTGCCAGCAGCCCACGTTCGGGGTCACCCCTCCACTTT. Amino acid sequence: CASSPRSGSPLHF.

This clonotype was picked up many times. The CDR3: CASSLGAVNTEAFF. As DNA, the CDR3 is TGCGCCAGCAGCTTGGGGGCAGTGAACACTGAAGCTTTCTTT. The chain carries TRBV5-1 and TRBJ1-1, with unresolved D. There are 14 residues in the CDR3. Germline CDR1 is SGHRS and CDR2 is YFSETQ. Trimming took 0 bases from V and 0 from J, leaving 6 bases between them. The full variable domain, rest sourced from reference TRBV5-1 and TRBJ1-1, is KAGVTQTPRYLIKTRGQQVTLSCSPISGHRSVSWYQQTPGQGLQFLFEYFSETQRNKGNFPGRFSGRQFSNSRSEMNVSTLELGDSALYLCASSLGAVNTEAFFGQGTRLTVV.

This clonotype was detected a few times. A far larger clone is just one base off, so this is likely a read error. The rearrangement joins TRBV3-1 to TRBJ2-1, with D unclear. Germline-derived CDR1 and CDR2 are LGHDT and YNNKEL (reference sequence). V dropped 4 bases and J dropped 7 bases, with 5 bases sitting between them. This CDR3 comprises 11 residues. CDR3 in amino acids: CASSRTNEQFF. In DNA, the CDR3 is TGTGCCAGCAGCCGAACTAATGAGCAGTTCTTC.

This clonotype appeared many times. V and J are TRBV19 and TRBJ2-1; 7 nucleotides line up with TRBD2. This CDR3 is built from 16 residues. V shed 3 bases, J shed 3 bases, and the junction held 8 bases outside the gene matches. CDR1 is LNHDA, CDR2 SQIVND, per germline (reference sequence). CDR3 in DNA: TGTGCCAGTAGTATCATAGCTAGCGGCAACTACAATGAGCAGTTCTTC. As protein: CASSIIASGNYNEQFF.

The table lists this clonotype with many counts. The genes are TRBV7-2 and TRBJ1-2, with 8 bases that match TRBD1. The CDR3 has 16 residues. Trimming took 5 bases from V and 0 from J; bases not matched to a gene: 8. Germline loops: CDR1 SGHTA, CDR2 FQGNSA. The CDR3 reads CASSPRTGHTNYGYTF. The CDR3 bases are TGTGCCAGCAGCCCCAGGACAGGGCATACTAACTATGGCTACACCTTC.

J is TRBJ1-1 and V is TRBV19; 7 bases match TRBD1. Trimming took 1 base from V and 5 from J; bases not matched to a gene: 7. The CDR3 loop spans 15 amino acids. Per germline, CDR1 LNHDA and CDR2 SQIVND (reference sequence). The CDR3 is CASSIVPGQITEAFF. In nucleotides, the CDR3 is TGTGCCAGTAGTATAGTTCCGGGACAGATTACTGAAGCTTTCTTT.

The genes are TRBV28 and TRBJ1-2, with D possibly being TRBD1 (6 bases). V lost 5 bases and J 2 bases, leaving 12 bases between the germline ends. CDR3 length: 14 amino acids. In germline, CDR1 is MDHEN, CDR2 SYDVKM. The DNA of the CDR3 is TGTGCCAGCAGTCCTCCCGGGACAAACTATGGCTACACCTTC. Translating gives CASSPPGTNYGYTF.

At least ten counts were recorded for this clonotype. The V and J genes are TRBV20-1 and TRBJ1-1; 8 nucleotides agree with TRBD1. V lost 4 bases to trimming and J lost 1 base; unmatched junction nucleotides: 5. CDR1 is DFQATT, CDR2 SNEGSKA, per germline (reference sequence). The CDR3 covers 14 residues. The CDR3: CSATGGYQNTEAFF. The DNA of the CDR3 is TGCAGTGCTACAGGGGGCTACCAGAACACTGAAGCTTTCTTT.

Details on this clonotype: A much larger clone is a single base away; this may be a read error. As DNA, the CDR3 is TGTGCCGGCAGTTTAGCGGGAGAGTATGGCTACACCTTC. Its translation is CAGSLAGEYGYTF. The chain is built from TRBV28 and TRBJ1-2; D call uncertain. This CDR3 is 13 amino acids long. Germline V CDR1 and CDR2: MDHEN, SYDVKM.

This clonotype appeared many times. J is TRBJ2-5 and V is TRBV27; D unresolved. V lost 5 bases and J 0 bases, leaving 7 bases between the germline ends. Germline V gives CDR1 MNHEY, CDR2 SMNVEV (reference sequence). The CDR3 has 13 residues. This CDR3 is CASSDWYQETQYF. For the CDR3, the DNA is TGTGCCAGCAGTGATTGGTACCAAGAGACCCAGTACTTC.